The clone carrying this T cell receptor (beta chain) has only a few counts. Antigen specificity is unknown. The data stem from a study of vaccination and CD4 T cells after COVID-19. Study details: Post-vaccination specimens were collected at a median of approximately 72 days following dose two (range 14 to 241). In culture, cells were exposed to overlapping spike peptides from SARS-CoV-2, HCoV-NL63, HCoV-OC43 and HCoV-229E.

The treatment: approximately 9-day PBMC culture with coronavirus spike peptide pools or control peptides (ViraFEST assay). One should note that the unexposed donor's CD4+ T cells were collected before the COVID-19 pandemic (2011-2018). Peptide pools at 10 ug/ml and IL-2 at 10 IU/ml were added to cultures of roughly 2.2 million PBMCs per well. V shed 3 bases and J 2 bases; nucleotides not matched to a gene: 1. Germline loops: CDR1 DFQATT, CDR2 SNEGSKA (reference sequence). The CDR3 runs to 13 residues. CD4+ T cells that had been cultured provided DNA sequenced with the Oncomine TCR Beta short-read assay. Extraction of genomic DNA was performed on cultured CD4+ T cells. TCRdb re-analysed the PCR reads in MiXCR, keeping a single row per CDR3 protein. The sample yields roughly 7,000 distinct CDR3 sequences, roughly 52% seen once.

The chain recombines TRBV20-1 with TRBJ1-5; 7 nucleotides agree with TRBD1. Sample: CD4+ T cells from blood, cultured in vitro. The source of this sequence is a human donor in good health. For the CDR3, the DNA is TGCAGTGCTAGCAGGGGGGGCAATCAGCCCCAGCATTTT. Amino acids: CSASRGGNQPQHF.